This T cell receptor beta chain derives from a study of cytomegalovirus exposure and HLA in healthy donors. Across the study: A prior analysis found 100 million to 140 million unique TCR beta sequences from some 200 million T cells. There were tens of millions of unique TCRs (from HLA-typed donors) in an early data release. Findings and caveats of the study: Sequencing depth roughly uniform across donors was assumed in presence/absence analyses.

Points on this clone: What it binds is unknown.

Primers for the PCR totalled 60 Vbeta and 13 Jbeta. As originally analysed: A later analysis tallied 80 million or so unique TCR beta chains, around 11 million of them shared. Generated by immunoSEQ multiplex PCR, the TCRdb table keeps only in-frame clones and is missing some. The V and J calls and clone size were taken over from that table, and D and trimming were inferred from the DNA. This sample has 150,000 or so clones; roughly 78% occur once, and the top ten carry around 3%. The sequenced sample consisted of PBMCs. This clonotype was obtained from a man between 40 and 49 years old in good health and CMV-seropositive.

CDR3 protein: CASSEGLGSYNEQFF. CDR3 nucleotides: TGCGCCAGCAGCGAGGGACTAGGAAGTTACAATGAGCAGTTCTTC. V is TRBV5-1 and J is TRBJ2-1; TRBD2 matches 8 bases. V gave up 4 bases and J gave up 4 bases; unmatched junction bases: 7. CDR1 SGHRS and CDR2 YFSETQ come from the germline V gene. The CDR3 extends over 15 amino acids.